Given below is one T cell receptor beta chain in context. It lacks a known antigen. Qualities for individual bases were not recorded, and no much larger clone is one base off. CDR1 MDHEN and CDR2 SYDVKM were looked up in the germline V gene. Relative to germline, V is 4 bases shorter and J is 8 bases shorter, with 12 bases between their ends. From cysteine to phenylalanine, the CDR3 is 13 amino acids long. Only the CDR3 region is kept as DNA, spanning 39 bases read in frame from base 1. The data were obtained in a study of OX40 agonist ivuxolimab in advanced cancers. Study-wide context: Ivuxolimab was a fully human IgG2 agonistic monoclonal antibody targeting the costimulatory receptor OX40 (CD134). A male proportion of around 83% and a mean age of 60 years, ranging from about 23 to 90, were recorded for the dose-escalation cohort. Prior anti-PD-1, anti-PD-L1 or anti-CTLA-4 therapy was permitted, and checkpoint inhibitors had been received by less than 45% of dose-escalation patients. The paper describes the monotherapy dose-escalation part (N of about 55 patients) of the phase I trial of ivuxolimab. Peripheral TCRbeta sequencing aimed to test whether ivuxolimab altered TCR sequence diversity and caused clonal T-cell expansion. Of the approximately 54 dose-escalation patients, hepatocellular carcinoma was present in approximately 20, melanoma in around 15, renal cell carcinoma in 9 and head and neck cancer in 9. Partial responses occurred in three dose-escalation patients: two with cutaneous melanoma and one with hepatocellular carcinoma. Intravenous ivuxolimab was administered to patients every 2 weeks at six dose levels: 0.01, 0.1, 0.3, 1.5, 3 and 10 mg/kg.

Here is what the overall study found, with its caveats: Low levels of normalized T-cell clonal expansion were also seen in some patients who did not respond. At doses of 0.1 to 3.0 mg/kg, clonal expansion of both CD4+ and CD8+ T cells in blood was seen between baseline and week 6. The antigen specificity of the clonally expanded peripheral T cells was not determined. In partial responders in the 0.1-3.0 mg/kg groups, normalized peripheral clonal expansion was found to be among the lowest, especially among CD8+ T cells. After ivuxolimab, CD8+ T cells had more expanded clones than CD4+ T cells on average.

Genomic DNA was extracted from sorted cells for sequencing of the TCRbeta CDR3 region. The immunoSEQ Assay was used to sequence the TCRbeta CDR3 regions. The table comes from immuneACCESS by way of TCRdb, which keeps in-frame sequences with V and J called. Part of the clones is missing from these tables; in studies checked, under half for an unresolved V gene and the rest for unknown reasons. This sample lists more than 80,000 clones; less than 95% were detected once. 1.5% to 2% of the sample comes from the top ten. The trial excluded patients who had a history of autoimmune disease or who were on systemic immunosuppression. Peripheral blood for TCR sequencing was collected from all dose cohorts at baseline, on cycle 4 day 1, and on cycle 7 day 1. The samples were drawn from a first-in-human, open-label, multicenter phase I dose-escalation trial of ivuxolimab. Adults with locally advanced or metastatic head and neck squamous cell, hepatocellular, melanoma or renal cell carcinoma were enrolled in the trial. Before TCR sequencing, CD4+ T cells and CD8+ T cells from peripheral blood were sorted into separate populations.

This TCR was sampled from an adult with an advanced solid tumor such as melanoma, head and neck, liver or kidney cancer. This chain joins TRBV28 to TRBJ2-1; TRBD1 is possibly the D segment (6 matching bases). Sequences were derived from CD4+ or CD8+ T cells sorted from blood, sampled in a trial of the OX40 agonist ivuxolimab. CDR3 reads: CASSSHRVDEQFF. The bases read TGTGCCAGCAGTTCCCACAGGGTTGATGAGCAGTTCTTC.